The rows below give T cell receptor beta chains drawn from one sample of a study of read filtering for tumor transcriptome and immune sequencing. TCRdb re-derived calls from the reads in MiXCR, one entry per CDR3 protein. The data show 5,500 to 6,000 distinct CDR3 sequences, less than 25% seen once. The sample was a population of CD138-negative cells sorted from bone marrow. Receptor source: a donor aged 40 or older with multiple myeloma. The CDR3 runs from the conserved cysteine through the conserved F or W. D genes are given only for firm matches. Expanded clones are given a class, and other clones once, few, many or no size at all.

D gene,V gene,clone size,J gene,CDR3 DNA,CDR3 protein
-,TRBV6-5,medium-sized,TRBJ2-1,TGTGCCAGCAGTCCCTGGGGTCGACAGGAGCCTTACAATGAGCAGTTCTTC,CASSPWGRQEPYNEQFF
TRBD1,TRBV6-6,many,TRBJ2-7,TGTGCCAGCGTTACCGGGACAGGGGGAACCTACGAGCAGTACTTC,CASVTGTGGTYEQYF
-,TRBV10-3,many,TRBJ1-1,TGTGCCATCAGTGATTTGGGGTTGACTGAAGCTTTCTTT,CAISDLGLTEAFF
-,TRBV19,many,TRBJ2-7,TGTGCCAGTAAGGCGGGCAGGCCCCCCTACGAGCAGTACTTC,CASKAGRPPYEQYF
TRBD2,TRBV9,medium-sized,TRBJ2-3,TGTGCCAGCAGCGCCGACCTTAGGACTAGCGGGAGGATGATTACGCAGTATTTT,CASSADLRTSGRMITQYF
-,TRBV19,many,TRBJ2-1,TGTGCCAGTAGTCTACCTGGCTCCTACAATGAGCAGTTCTTC,CASSLPGSYNEQFF
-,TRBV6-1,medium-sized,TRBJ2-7,TGTGCCAGCAGTTTTGAAGGAAGAGGCGAGCAGTACTTC,CASSFEGRGEQYF
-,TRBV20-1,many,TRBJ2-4,TGCAGTGCTAGAGCTGAGGTAGCCAAAAACATTCAGTACTTC,CSARAEVAKNIQYF
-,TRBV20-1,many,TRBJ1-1,TGCAGTGCTAGCGGCAGGGGTGGGACTGAAGCTTTCTTT,CSASGRGGTEAFF
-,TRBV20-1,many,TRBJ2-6,TGCAGTGCTAGGGGTACCGGGGAGGCTGGGGCCAACGTCCTGACTTTC,CSARGTGEAGANVLTF
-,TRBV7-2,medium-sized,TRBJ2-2,TGTGCCAGCAGCCTAGGACAGAACACCGGGGAGCTGTTTTTT,CASSLGQNTGELFF
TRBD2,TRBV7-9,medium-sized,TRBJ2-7,TGTGCCAGCAGCTCTCGAGCGGGAGCCACCTACGAGCAGTACTTC,CASSSRAGATYEQYF
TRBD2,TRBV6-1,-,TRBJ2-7,TGTGCCAGCAGCTTAAGAGCTAGCGGGAGTCCCTACGAGCAGTGCTTC,CASSLRASGSPYEQCF
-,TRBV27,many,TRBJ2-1,TGTGCCAGCAGTTGGGGGAGATCCTCCTACAATGAGCAGTTCTTC,CASSWGRSSYNEQFF
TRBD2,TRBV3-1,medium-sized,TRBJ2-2,TGTGCCAGCGACGAGGGGAGGGGCACCGGGGAGCTGTTTTTT,CASDEGRGTGELFF
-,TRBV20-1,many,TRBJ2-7,TGCAGTGCTAGAACCTACGAGCAGTACTTC,CSARTYEQYF
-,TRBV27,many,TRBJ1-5,TGTGCCAGCAGTTTGTTGGGTCCCTATAGCAATCAGCCCCAGCATTTT,CASSLLGPYSNQPQHF
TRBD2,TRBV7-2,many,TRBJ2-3,TGTGCCAGCAGCTCGGGACTAGCGGGAGGGGCGAATACGCAGTATTTT,CASSSGLAGGANTQYF
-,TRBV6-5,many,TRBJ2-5,TGTGCCAGCAGTTACTCGCAAGCGGACACTGGGACCCAGTACTTC,CASSYSQADTGTQYF
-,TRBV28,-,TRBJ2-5,TGTGCCAGCGGTGATCCTTCGACGGTACAAGAGACCCAGTACTTC,CASGDPSTVQETQYF
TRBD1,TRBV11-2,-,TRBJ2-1,TGTGACAGCAGCAGACAGGGTTCCCCCCACAATGAGCAGTTCTTC,CDSSRQGSPHNEQFF
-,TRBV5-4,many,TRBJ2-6,TGTGCCAGCAGCTTGGACGGCTCTGGGGCCAACGTCCTGACTTTC,CASSLDGSGANVLTF
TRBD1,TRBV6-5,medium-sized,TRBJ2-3,TGTGCCAGCAGTGACAGGGCAGATACGCAGTATTTT,CASSDRADTQYF
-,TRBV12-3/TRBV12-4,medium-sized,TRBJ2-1,TGTGCCAGCAGTTTAGTCCCCCCGGGCAATGAGCAGTTCTTC,CASSLVPPGNEQFF
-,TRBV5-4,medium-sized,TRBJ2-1,TGTGCCAGCAGCCGTACTGTAGCGGTGGGGAGGGAGCAGTTCTTC,CASSRTVAVGREQFF
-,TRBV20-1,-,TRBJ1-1,TGCAGTGCTAGAGTCTTTCAAAATGAAGCTTTCTTT,CSARVFQNEAFF
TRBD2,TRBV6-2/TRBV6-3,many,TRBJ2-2,TGTGCCAGCAGTTACTGGTCAGCGGGAGAGGTAACCGGGGAGCTGTTTTTT,CASSYWSAGEVTGELFF
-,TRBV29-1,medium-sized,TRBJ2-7,TGCAGCGTTGAATGGGGGTGGGAGCAGTACTTC,CSVEWGWEQYF
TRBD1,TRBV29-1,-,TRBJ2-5,TGCAGCGGTGGACAGGGGGCGCGAGAGACCCAGTACTTC,CSGGQGARETQYF
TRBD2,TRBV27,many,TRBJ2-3,TGTGCCAGCAGTTCACACGGGAGGCCCTCAGATACGCAGTATTTT,CASSSHGRPSDTQYF
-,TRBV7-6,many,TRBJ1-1,TGTGCCAGCAGCTTAGCGATAGGGGGGAACACTGAAGCTTTCTTT,CASSLAIGGNTEAFF
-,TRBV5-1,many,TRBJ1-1,TGCGCCAGCAGCTTGGCCACTCAAGTCGACACTGAAGCTTTCTTT,CASSLATQVDTEAFF
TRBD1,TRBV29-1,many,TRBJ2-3,TGCAGCGTTGCCCCGGGACAGGGTATAGGTACGCAGTATTTT,CSVAPGQGIGTQYF
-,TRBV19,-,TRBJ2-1,TGTGCCAGTAGTGGTGAGGCCTCCTACAATGAGCAGTTCTTC,CASSGEASYNEQFF
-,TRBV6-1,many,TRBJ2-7,TGTGCCAGCACTCCACAACTGGGTTCCTACGAGCAGTACTTC,CASTPQLGSYEQYF
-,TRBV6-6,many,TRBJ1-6,TGTGCCAGCAGTTATAGTCGCCTAGGCCGGACCTGGGGTCCCCTCCACTTT,CASSYSRLGRTWGPLHF
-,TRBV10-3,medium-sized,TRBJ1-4,TGTGCCATCAGTGAGACAGGGCGTGAAAAACTGTTTTTT,CAISETGREKLFF
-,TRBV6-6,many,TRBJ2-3,TGTGCCAGCAGGGTGCCAGGTCGGAAAGATACGCAGTATTTT,CASRVPGRKDTQYF
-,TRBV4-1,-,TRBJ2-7,TGCGCCAGCGGCCAATGGACTATTTACGATCAGTACTTC,CASGQWTIYDQYF
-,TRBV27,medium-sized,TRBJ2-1,TGTGCCAGCAGTCGGGGTAGCTCCTACAATGAGCAGTTCTTC,CASSRGSSYNEQFF
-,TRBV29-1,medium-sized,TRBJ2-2,TGCAGCGTGTCGGGGACTTTCAACACCGGGGAGCTGTTTTTT,CSVSGTFNTGELFF
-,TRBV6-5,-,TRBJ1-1,TGTGCCAGCAGTTATAAATCAGTTCTCAACACTGAAGCTTTCTTT,CASSYKSVLNTEAFF
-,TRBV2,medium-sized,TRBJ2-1,TGTGCCAGCCCAGACAAGGGTGAGCAGTTCTTC,CASPDKGEQFF
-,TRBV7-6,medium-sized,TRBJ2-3,TGTGCCAGCAGCCTTTCGGAAGATACGCAGTATTTT,CASSLSEDTQYF
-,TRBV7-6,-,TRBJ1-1,TGTGCCAGCAGCTTAGAGGGCTCTTATGATTGTAGGGTTTTCTTT,CASSLEGSYDCRVFF
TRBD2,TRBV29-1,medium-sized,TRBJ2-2,TGCAGCGTTGATTCTTCTAGCGGGAACACCGGGGAGCTGTTTTTT,CSVDSSSGNTGELFF
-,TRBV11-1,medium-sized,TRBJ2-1,TGTGCCAGCAGCTCTAAAGGGGGCTCCTACAATGAGCAGTTCTTC,CASSSKGGSYNEQFF
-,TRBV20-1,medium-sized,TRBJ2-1,TGCAGTGCCCCTGGGTCCTCCTACAATGAGCAGTTCTTC,CSAPGSSYNEQFF
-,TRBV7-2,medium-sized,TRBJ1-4,TGTGCCAGCAGCCTAGGGGAATTTAATGAAAAACTGTTTTTT,CASSLGEFNEKLFF
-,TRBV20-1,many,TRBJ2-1,TGCAGCGCGTTGGACAGTTCCTACAATGAGCAGTTCTTC,CSALDSSYNEQFF
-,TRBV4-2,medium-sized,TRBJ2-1,TGTGCCAGCAGCCAAGAGGGGGGCTACAATGAGCAGTTCTTC,CASSQEGGYNEQFF
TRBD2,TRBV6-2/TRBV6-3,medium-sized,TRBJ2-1,TGTGCCAGCAGTTACCCCGGACTAGCCTACAATGAGCAGTTCTTC,CASSYPGLAYNEQFF
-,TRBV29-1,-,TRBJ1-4,TGCAGCGCTGAGCTCCTCTCCGAAAAACTGTTTTTT,CSAELLSEKLFF
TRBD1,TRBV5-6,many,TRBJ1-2,TGTGCCAGCAGCTGGGGGACAGGGCGGCGCTACACCTTC,CASSWGTGRRYTF
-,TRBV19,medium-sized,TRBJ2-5,TGTGCCAGTTCCGGGACACACCAAGAGACCCAGTACTTC,CASSGTHQETQYF
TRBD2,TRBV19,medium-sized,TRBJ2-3,TGTGCCAGTAGTGCCCTGGGCGGGAGCGGTGCAGATACGCAGTATTTT,CASSALGGSGADTQYF
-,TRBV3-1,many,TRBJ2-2,TGTGCCAGCAGCCCGACTGGGGCTACGAACACCGGGGAGCTGTTTTTT,CASSPTGATNTGELFF